A single sample gave rise to the 11 T cell receptor beta chains below, sequenced in a study of post-analysis software for immune sequencing data. Study findings and constraints: TRBV5-6, TRBV5-1 and TRBV20-1 belonged to a set of roughly 5 TRBV segments that were more frequent in patients than controls.

These receptors have no identified antigens. Libraries were made from TCR beta cDNA, and they carried unique molecular identifiers. TCRdb re-called the PCR reads through MiXCR, storing one row per CDR3 protein. The sample has over 700,000 distinct CDR3 sequences; just under 30% are singletons. The sequenced sample was blood. Every receptor here comes from a girl aged 5-17 years with multiple sclerosis.

This clonotype was picked up one time. This chain links TRBV7-9 with TRBJ1-1; TRBD1 agrees at 8 bases. Trimming at V came to 5 bases and at J to 4 bases, leaving 12 bases not matched to a gene. CDR3 length equals 16 residues. Germline V gene lookup returns CDR1 SEHNR and CDR2 FQNEAQ (reference sequence). The CDR3 sequence: CASSPGGGLGGTEAFF. The CDR3 DNA follows: TGTGCCAGCAGCCCAGGGGGCGGGCTTGGGGGCACTGAAGCTTTCTTT.

This rearrangement joins TRBV5-1 to TRBJ1-4; D gene unclear. Germline V CDR1 and CDR2: SGHRS, YFSETQ. V lost 3 bases and J 0 bases, leaving 9 bases between the germline ends. The CDR3 consists of 15 residues. CDR3 region: CASSYYAATNEKLFF. The DNA of the CDR3 is TGCGCCAGCAGCTACTACGCTGCAACTAATGAAAAACTGTTTTTT.

This clonotype was counted many times. V usage is TRBV7-8 and J usage is TRBJ1-4, with D perhaps TRBD1 (5 bases). The CDR3 loop spans 15 amino acids. V was shortened by 2 bases and J by 6 bases, with 13 bases between the two germline ends. Germline lookup yields CDR1 SGHVS and CDR2 FQNEAQ. CDR3 nucleotide sequence: TGTGCCAGCAGCTTAATCCGGGGACTTGATGAAAAACTGTTTTTT. It translates to CASSLIRGLDEKLFF.

This clonotype was seen only a few times. The chain recombines TRBV7-9 with TRBJ1-2, with TRBD1 identical over 8 bases. Germline CDR1 is SEHNR and CDR2 is FQNEAQ (reference sequence). Unmatched junction bases numbered 5, after V lost 5 bases and J lost 3 bases. The CDR3 spans 14 residues. The CDR3 bases are TGTGCCAGCAGCCCAACAGGGGGAGACTATGGCTACACCTTC. This sequence encodes CASSPTGGDYGYTF.

This clonotype was seen repeatedly, ten times or more. This rearrangement joins TRBV18 to TRBJ2-5; D is possibly TRBD2 (6 bases). V was cut by 3 bases and J by 3 bases, with 11 bases left in between. The germline V gene has CDR1 KGHSH and CDR2 LQKENI. The CDR3 runs 14 residues. CDR3 protein: CASSPSRREETQYF. The CDR3 DNA follows: TGTGCCAGCTCACCTTCGAGGAGGGAAGAGACCCAGTACTTC.

The chain recombines TRBV20-1 with TRBJ1-1; no clear D. Germline CDR1 and CDR2: DFQATT and SNEGSKA (reference sequence). CDR3 length: 14 residues. V was cut by 0 bases and J by 5 bases, with 13 bases left in between. The CDR3 DNA is TGCAGTGCTAGAGATCTCCCCTCCGGGACTGAAGCTTTCTTT. As protein: CSARDLPSGTEAFF.

This clonotype appeared a single time. The CDR3 DNA reads as TGTGCCAGTAGCCTATACAGGGGGCAGGGCTACACCTTC. Translating it yields CASSLYRGQGYTF. The chain couples TRBV19 to TRBJ1-2; 9 bases align to TRBD1. V shed 6 bases, J shed 8 bases, and the junction held 7 bases outside the gene matches. The CDR3 has 13 amino acids. Germline V gene lookup returns CDR1 LNHDA and CDR2 SQIVND (reference sequence).

Note on this clonotype: The junction does not match germline at one end; this may be a read error. V is TRBV5-1 and J is TRBJ2-7; TRBD2 aligns across 9 bases. The V gene's germline CDR1 is SGHRS and CDR2 YFSETQ. The CDR3 consists of 15 residues. CDR3 region: CTSSFAAGGGYEQYF. The CDR3 DNA sequence: TGCACCAGCAGCTTCGCAGCGGGAGGAGGGTACGAGCAGTACTTC.

The sample holds one count of this clonotype. The V call is TRBV20-1, the J call TRBJ2-3; weak D call: TRBD1 (6 bases). Germline CDR1 reads DFQATT; CDR2 reads SNEGSKA (reference sequence). Trimming pared 0 bases from V and 6 bases from J, leaving 19 bases between. CDR3 size: 16 residues. This chain's CDR3 is CSARDPAGAVTDTQYF. In DNA form, the CDR3 reads TGCAGTGCTAGAGATCCGGCAGGGGCCGTCACGGATACGCAGTATTTT.

The chain joins TRBV20-1 to TRBJ2-6; D may correspond to TRBD1 or TRBD2 (6 bases each). Trimming took 2 bases from V and 0 from J, leaving 11 bases between them. CDR3 length: 16 residues. Germline V gene lookup returns CDR1 DFQATT and CDR2 SNEGSKA (reference sequence). The CDR3 nucleotides read TGCAGTGCTAGACCCCGGGGGCCCTCTGGGGCCAACGTCCTGACTTTC. Amino acid sequence: CSARPRGPSGANVLTF.

This clonotype was recorded at least ten times. The germline gene is not matched at one end of the junction; a read error may be the cause. The chain recombines TRBV5-1 with TRBJ2-5; maybe TRBD2 (5 bases). Looked up from germline, CDR1 is SGHRS and CDR2 is YFSETQ. This CDR3 has 13 residues. CDR3 residues: CASSLSGKETQYF. In DNA form, the CDR3 reads TGTGCCAGCAGCCTCTCGGGGAAAGAGACCCAGTACTTC.